The TCR beta chain under discussion was sequenced for a study of beta chain features in type 1 diabetes (dated by TCRdb to 2016 to 2019). At the level of the whole study: Patients and healthy donors did not differ in mean age, gender distribution, total cell number or subset yield. Across all samples, almost 110 million sorted cells were examined, and cell number per subset correlated strongly with RNA yield. Regulatory and stem cell-like memory subsets were obtained from only 8 patients and about 8 healthy donors, while naive and central memory subsets were obtained from all 30 or so donors. In the study, recently diagnosed type 1 diabetes patients and matched healthy donors were compared on the TCRB repertoires of their sorted circulating CD4+ T cell subsets.

Overall study outcomes, separate from this receptor: A moderate but significant shortening of TCRB CDR3 length was observed in type 1 diabetes patients in all four CD4+ subsets. Sequencing cDNA rather than genomic DNA could over-represent highly expressing activated cells, although activation and CD3 levels did not differ between groups. PCR may preferentially amplify shorter templates, but because patient and control samples were amplified and corrected together, any resulting skew would affect both groups equally. At VDJ recombination sites, type 1 diabetes patients had fewer insertions and more deleted nucleotides, which implies abnormalities in thymic rearrangement. Because small numbers of individuals were included in the HLA sub-analyses, any influence of HLA type on TCRB rearrangement was left unresolved. Naive, central memory and regulatory TCRB repertoires appeared to be more alike among patients than among healthy donors.

Each donor gave one peripheral blood draw, averaging approximately 110 mL, which was collected into heparinised tubes. Using a panel that included CD45RO, CCR7, CD25, CD127, CD95 and CD27, naive, central memory, regulatory and stem cell-like memory CD4+ T cells were sorted on a BD FACSAria II. Purity was above 95% for every sorted population. PBMCs were isolated immediately by Lymphoprep density gradient centrifugation and stained directly without culture. To minimize batch effects, samples were stained and sorted in pairs, one healthy donor with one patient per experiment. The CDR3, from cysteine to phenylalanine, totals 15 residues. Only CDR3 DNA remains: 45 bases, in frame from the first base. Between the V and J ends, shortened by 4 bases and 5 bases respectively, the junction contains 18 bases. CDR1 and CDR2 were assigned from the germline V gene as SGHRS and YFSETQ. All of the isolated RNA was reverse transcribed with the High Capacity cDNA Reverse Transcription Kit, so expressed TCRB transcripts were sequenced. Naive, central memory and regulatory T cell samples underwent deep immunoSEQ sequencing, averaging around 4 million total reads per sample. Sorted cells were lysed in RLT buffer and RNA was extracted with DNase-treated RNeasy Micro or Mini kits, depending on cell number. Each cell subset was processed on its own to prevent cross-contamination, while patient and healthy donor samples were processed together. TCRB sequences were amplified from cDNA with the immunoSEQ multiplex PCR, producing 87-bp fragments spanning the CDR3 region. Sequencing of the amplicons was done on the Illumina HiSeq platform. The original pipeline was this. PCR bias was computationally corrected using synthetic template baselines, reads within Hamming distance 2 were collapsed, and singletons that could not be merged were discarded. Reads were aligned against IMGT so that V, D and J genes, CDR3 length and insertions or deletions at six rearrangement sites could be assigned. Clonotype counts were normalized to sorted cell number within each subset before computing true diversity and Gini coefficients with the tcR R package. The overlap coefficient, calculated on TCRB nucleotide sequences, was used to measure repertoire sharing. Out-of-frame TCRB sequences from naive cells were analyzed as a proxy for the pre-selection repertoire. The table comes from immuneACCESS by way of TCRdb, which keeps in-frame sequences with V and J called. Part of the clones is missing from these tables; in studies checked, under half for an unresolved V gene and the rest for unknown reasons. The DNA gave D and trimming, while V, J and clone size come from that table. Recorded for this sample are about 350,000 clones; about 18% of them occurred a single time. The ten top clones hold under 0.055% of the sample.

The table lists this clone with a few counts. The antigen it recognizes is unknown. No base-level quality is on record; no much larger clone is a single base apart. This sequence originates from a woman aged 18-29 years in good health. The chain links TRBV5-1 with TRBJ2-5, with TRBD1 as a weak D call on 6 bases. What was sequenced was naive CD4+ T cells from blood. Taken with the paper, the label for cell subset or site translates to: true naive CD4+ T cells. The nucleotide sequence is TGCGCCAGCAGCGTACAGGGTGTAGTGAAGGAGACCCAGTACTTC. This codes for CASSVQGVVKETQYF.